The 6 T cell receptor beta chains listed next were all sequenced from one sample in a study of T cell changes during pregnancy in multiple sclerosis. Using immunoSEQ multiplex PCR, the repertoire was profiled, and TCRdb retains in-frame clones only, with some absent. The top ten hold approximately 2% of the sample, which has tens of thousands of clones, approximately 92% seen once. The input for sequencing was peripheral blood, taken in the third trimester of pregnancy. The receptors here all came from a female donor in good health, enrolled as a control in a pregnancy study.

Here the CDR3 DNA reads TGTGCCAGCAGCTCCAGTAGACAGGGCCCCAACTATGGCTACACCTTC. Its translation: CASSSSRQGPNYGYTF. The chain carries TRBV7-9 and TRBJ1-2, with TRBD1 identical over 7 bases. The CDR3 contains 16 residues. CDR1 and CDR2 (germline): SEHNR, FQNEAQ (reference sequence). J lost 2 bases, V lost 4 bases, and 10 bases had no gene match.

The rearrangement uses TRBV28 and TRBJ2-3; D possibly corresponds to TRBD1 (6 bases). Germline CDR1 and CDR2: MDHEN and SYDVKM. V was pared by 7 bases and J by 2 bases, with 19 bases between. The CDR3 sequence is 16 residues long. The CDR3 loop reads CASNQDLTGYTDTQYF. In DNA form, the CDR3 reads TGTGCCAGCAACCAAGACCTGACAGGCTACACAGATACGCAGTATTTT.

This clone was observed a handful of times. The gene calls are TRBV2 and TRBJ2-7; no clear D gene. CDR3 length equals 12 residues. Germline CDR1 SNHLY, CDR2 FYNNEI. The V gene lost 6 bases and the J gene lost 3 bases, with 9 bases spanning the gap. The CDR3 coding sequence is TGTGCCAGCAGAGTAGTAATCTACGAGCAGTACTTC. This translates into CASRVVIYEQYF.

This clone was observed a single time. The V gene is TRBV28, the J gene TRBJ2-1, with 14 bases lining up with TRBD2. The CDR3 loop spans 17 amino acids. CDR1 and CDR2 from the germline V gene are MDHEN and SYDVKM. V shed 2 bases and J 9 bases; nucleotides not matched to a gene: 9. For the CDR3, the DNA is TGTGCCAGCAGTTTAGGGATAGGGACTAGCGGGAGTGGTGAGCAGTTCTTC. As protein: CASSLGIGTSGSGEQFF.

The rearrangement joins TRBV10-1 to TRBJ2-3; D possibly corresponds to TRBD2 (6 bases). Trimming took off 2 bases at V and 3 bases at J, with 18 bases between the two ends. The V gene's germline CDR1 is WNHNN and CDR2 SYGVQD (reference sequence). This CDR3 contains 17 residues. CDR3 sequence (DNA): TGCGCCAGCAGTGAGAGTGACCAAGCGGGTACTACAGATACGCAGTATTTT. Translation gives CASSESDQAGTTDTQYF.

The V and J genes are TRBV18 and TRBJ2-7; 9 positions agree with TRBD2. V lost 4 bases, J lost 4 bases, and 5 bases stayed unmatched. CDR1 is KGHSH, CDR2 LQKENI, per germline. This CDR3 is built from 14 residues. The CDR3, as DNA: TGTGCCAGCTCACACGGACTAGCGCATTACGAGCAGTACTTC. This sequence encodes CASSHGLAHYEQYF.